The next 24 T cell receptor beta chains were all read from a single sample in a study of CXCR3-negative and CXCR3-positive naive CD8 T cells. Their antigen targets remain unknown. UMI labels and 5' RACE were used to prepare the TRB cDNA libraries. Following a re-call of the 5' RACE reads, TCRdb has one entry per CDR3 protein and lacks DNA. The sample holds some 85,000 distinct CDR3 sequences. Study outcomes and limitations: TRB CDR3 hydrophobicity was greater in CXCR3-positive naive cells than in CXCR3-negative naive cells.

Material for sequencing was naive CXCR3+ CD8+ T cells from blood. As for subset: CD45RO-CCR7+CD27+CD95- naive CD8+ T cells expressing CXCR3 (TNR3+). The receptor source for this set is a human donor in good health. Some clones in this sample may be carry-over from other donors' samples.

This sequence joins TRBV7-8 and TRBJ2-1. This CDR3 has 12 residues. In germline, CDR1 is SGHVS, CDR2 FQNEAQ. CDR3 in amino acids: CASSLAFREQFF.

The chain couples TRBV27 to TRBJ2-1. Per the germline V gene, CDR1 is MNHEY and CDR2 is SMNVEV (reference sequence). The CDR3 covers 14 residues. This CDR3 reads CASSLDSLRNEQFF.

The CDR3 sequence is CASSRGLAGDYNEQFF. This chain uses TRBV5-1 with TRBJ2-1; no DNA is available, so the TRBD2 call from TCRdb remains unchecked. Germline V gives CDR1 SGHRS, CDR2 YFSETQ. The CDR3 runs 16 residues.

The chain uses TRBV3-1 and TRBJ2-7; the D call of TRBD2 rests on TCRdb alone, since no DNA is present to check it. Germline V gives CDR1 LGHDT, CDR2 YNNKEL (reference sequence). The CDR3 length is 14 residues. The CDR3 protein is CASSQGEGLAGALF.

This chain uses TRBV6-6 with TRBJ1-2. The CDR3 is made up of 13 amino acids. The V gene's germline CDR1 is MNHNY and CDR2 SVGAGI (reference sequence). CDR3 sequence reads: CASTPYPDYGYTF.

CDR3 loop: CASRPGHSFYEQYF. This chain joins TRBV27 and TRBJ2-7; TCRdb reports TRBD1, a call that lacks DNA to check it against. Germline V lookup: CDR1 MNHEY, CDR2 SMNVEV (reference sequence). This CDR3 has 14 amino acids.

The rearrangement joins TRBV6-4 to TRBJ2-1; without DNA, the TCRdb call of TRBD1 cannot be checked. Germline V gene data show CDR1 as MRHNA and CDR2 as SNTAGT. CDR3 length equals 14 residues. The CDR3 region is CASSREGAVNEQFF.

The chain employs TRBV20-1 and TRBJ2-3; the TRBD1 assignment by TCRdb is unverifiable without DNA. The CDR3 length is 14 residues. Germline lookup yields CDR1 DFQATT and CDR2 SNEGSKA (reference sequence). CDR3 amino acids: CSARDGDRTDTQYF.

The chain links TRBV9 to TRBJ2-1; TCRdb designates TRBD2, a call that cannot be tested without DNA. The CDR3 totals 18 residues. CDR1 and CDR2 (germline): SGDLS, YYNGEE. The CDR3 spells CASSVGTSLRNSYNEQFF.

The rearrangement uses TRBV4-2 and TRBJ2-7; with no DNA, the TCRdb D assignment of TRBD1 cannot be verified. This CDR3 spans 16 amino acids. The V gene's germline CDR1 is LGHNA and CDR2 YNFKEQ. The CDR3 reads CASSQVTGTGNYEQYF.

The chain combines TRBV29-1 with TRBJ2-2. Germline CDR1 reads SQVTM; CDR2 reads ANQGSEA. The CDR3 is 12 amino acids. The CDR3 sequence: CSVEWDTGELFF.

The rearrangement uses TRBV29-1 and TRBJ2-7; with no DNA, the TCRdb D assignment of TRBD1 cannot be verified. CDR3 length: 12 amino acids. The germline V gene has CDR1 SQVTM and CDR2 ANQGSEA. CDR3: CSAGPGDGEQYF.

The chain uses TRBV15 and TRBJ2-3; the TRBD2 assignment by TCRdb is unverifiable without DNA. This CDR3 is 16 amino acids long. Germline values: CDR1 LNHNV, CDR2 YYDKDF (reference sequence). The CDR3 protein is CATSRAPSGFGDTQYF.

The V and J genes are TRBV6-6 and TRBJ2-5; the D gene TCRdb calls, TRBD2, cannot be checked with no DNA. The germline V gene encodes CDR1 MNHNY and CDR2 SVGAGI (reference sequence). The CDR3 consists of 13 residues. The CDR3 region is CASSRTSSETQYF.

CDR3 region: CASSYKYSNQPQHF. V usage is TRBV6-5 and J usage is TRBJ1-5. CDR3 length: 14 residues. Germline assignment: CDR1 MNHEY and CDR2 SVGAGI.

V gene TRBV20-1 combines with J gene TRBJ2-7; TCRdb calls TRBD2, which cannot be checked without DNA. Per the germline V gene, CDR1 is DFQATT and CDR2 is SNEGSKA (reference sequence). CDR3 length: 15 amino acids. The chain's CDR3 is CSARDREGGTYEQYF.

The J gene is TRBJ2-1, the V gene TRBV7-9; TCRdb designates TRBD2, a call that cannot be tested without DNA. Germline V CDR1 and CDR2: SEHNR, FQNEAQ (reference sequence). The CDR3 is made up of 18 amino acids. This CDR3 is CASSLAMSGRLTYNEQFF.

The chain couples TRBV29-1 to TRBJ2-7; TCRdb proposes TRBD1, but this gene call is untestable without DNA. CDR3 length equals 14 residues. Looked up from germline, CDR1 is SQVTM and CDR2 is ANQGSEA. The CDR3 is CSVGGQGGPYEQYF.

This rearrangement joins TRBV11-2 to TRBJ1-1; lacking DNA, the TRBD1 call made by TCRdb goes unchecked. Germline V gene sequence: CDR1 SGHAT, CDR2 FQNNGV. This CDR3 has 14 amino acids. The CDR3 here is CASSSRGSLGEAFF.

The V call is TRBV10-3, the J call TRBJ2-1; TCRdb reports TRBD2, a call that lacks DNA to check it against. Germline V gene lookup returns CDR1 ENHRY and CDR2 SYGVKD. The CDR3 spans 17 residues. The CDR3 protein is CAISESRLAASHNEQFF.

The chain is built from TRBV29-1 and TRBJ2-3; absent DNA, TCRdb's TRBD2 call cannot be checked. This CDR3 comprises 15 residues. CDR1 and CDR2 from the germline V gene are SQVTM and ANQGSEA. CDR3 protein: CSVDATSGRTDTQYF.

The chain links TRBV6-6 to TRBJ2-1; the D call of TRBD2 rests on TCRdb alone, since no DNA is present to check it. There are 13 residues in the CDR3. Germline V gene sequence: CDR1 MNHNY, CDR2 SVGAGI (reference sequence). The chain's CDR3 is CASTYGGVNEQFF.

The rearrangement uses TRBV7-6 and TRBJ2-7; the TCRdb D gene call, TRBD1, has no DNA to confirm it. Germline V gives CDR1 SGHVS, CDR2 FNYEAQ. The CDR3 is 13 residues long. The CDR3 spells CASSFGGAYEQYF.

V usage is TRBV12-3 or TRBV12-4 and J usage is TRBJ2-5; TCRdb gives TRBD2 as the D gene, but with no DNA this cannot be confirmed. The CDR3 runs 13 residues. The CDR3 sequence: CASSQGSPETQYF.